This is a list of T cell receptor beta chains from one sample in a study of T cell clusters in autoimmune cytopenias. From the multiplex PCR reads, TCRdb lists one entry per CDR3 protein and no DNA. The sample table sets out fewer than 6,500 distinct CDR3 sequences. Sequencing was carried out using peripheral blood. The receptors stem from a human donor with an autoimmune cytopenia or autoimmune hepatitis (not recorded which). CDR3s include the opening cysteine and the closing phenylalanine or tryptophan. Expanded clones get a size class; other rows say once, few or many, or leave the size out.

j_gene,abundance,v_gene,CDR3aa
TRBJ2-3,.,TRBV6-2/TRBV6-3,CAISPGQGGTDTQYF
TRBJ2-7,.,TRBV2,CASSETWGEQYF
TRBJ2-1,.,TRBV21-1,CASSKGQGLVVVRTNEQFF
TRBJ1-2,.,TRBV7-9,CASSPQPWWGYTF
TRBJ2-1,.,TRBV12-3/TRBV12-4,CASSEAGGRARKQFF
TRBJ2-3,medium-sized,TRBV19,CASSSRTSGGIIDTQYF
TRBJ2-5,.,TRBV7-9,CASSYQETQYF
TRBJ1-5,.,TRBV20-1,CSARRTGRENQPQHF
TRBJ1-6,large,TRBV30,CAWSRQGNSPLHF
TRBJ1-2,.,TRBV11-2,CASSRTGVGYTF
TRBJ2-4,medium-sized,TRBV18,CASSPLRQGREGKNIQYF
TRBJ2-7,.,TRBV4-2,CASSQDRTPRYEQYF
TRBJ1-6,medium-sized,TRBV13,CASSLGRSGAPLHF
TRBJ1-4,.,TRBV6-2/TRBV6-3,CASSVTGLNKKLFF
TRBJ1-2,medium-sized,TRBV19,CASSIVVRDYGYTF
TRBJ2-5,medium-sized,TRBV6-6,CASRRPGAGETQYF
TRBJ2-3,medium-sized,TRBV6-4,CASSDSGGASTDTQYF
TRBJ2-7,.,TRBV10-3,CAISELSPREQYF
TRBJ2-1,medium-sized,TRBV29-1,CSVRDRSYNEQFF
TRBJ2-3,medium-sized,TRBV6-1,CASSGDQQIFTDTQYF
TRBJ1-2,medium-sized,TRBV18,CASSARTRSGNYGYTF
TRBJ2-2,medium-sized,TRBV13,CASSAGTGELFF
TRBJ2-7,.,TRBV6-2/TRBV6-3,CASRDIETVEQYF
TRBJ2-3,medium-sized,TRBV12-3/TRBV12-4,CASSSQGGKDTQYF
TRBJ2-1,.,TRBV27,CASSRPLGGAIGAEQFF
TRBJ1-2,medium-sized,TRBV6-5,CASSTGNRHYGYTF
TRBJ1-2,medium-sized,TRBV6-2/TRBV6-3,CASSYPLRMDRAHGYTF
TRBJ1-1,.,TRBV18,CASSPMADLMNTEAFF
TRBJ1-1,medium-sized,TRBV27,CASSLRGPNTEAFF
TRBJ1-3,medium-sized,TRBV29-1,CSVTGGGNTIYF
TRBJ1-1,.,TRBV20-1,CSARGFAHTEAFF
TRBJ2-1,.,TRBV4-2,CASSQGQISSYNEQFF
TRBJ1-5,medium-sized,TRBV6-2/TRBV6-3,CASSGQLQPQHF
TRBJ1-5,medium-sized,TRBV19,CASSIYSSNQPQHF
TRBJ2-1,medium-sized,TRBV12-3/TRBV12-4,CASSSRTSGYNEQFF
TRBJ2-7,medium-sized,TRBV6-2/TRBV6-3,CASTSSGIEQYF
TRBJ2-5,.,TRBV6-2/TRBV6-3,CASSAAGEETQYF
TRBJ1-4,.,TRBV5-1,CASSLWGATNEKLFF
TRBJ2-5,.,TRBV4-1,CASSHLGQGGETQYF
TRBJ1-5,medium-sized,TRBV6-2/TRBV6-3,CASSYSRGSQPQHF
TRBJ2-7,.,TRBV12-3/TRBV12-4,CASSLDTSGGLRGYEQYF
TRBJ1-5,.,TRBV6-2/TRBV6-3,CASSYRAGINQPQHF
TRBJ2-5,.,TRBV18,CASSRAERETQYF
TRBJ2-7,.,TRBV4-3,CASSQELSTDRSYEQYF
TRBJ2-5,.,TRBV6-2/TRBV6-3,CASSEIQGGETQYF
TRBJ2-7,medium-sized,TRBV11-1,CASSQDRTYEQYF
TRBJ2-1,.,TRBV6-5,CASSVGASSYNEQFF
TRBJ2-5,.,TRBV12-3/TRBV12-4,CASSWELKETQYF
TRBJ2-1,.,TRBV7-2,CASSLASGQSRNEQFF
TRBJ2-7,.,TRBV29-1,CSVEDGRLAGGYEQYF
TRBJ2-3,.,TRBV30,CAWDRGGWDTQYF
TRBJ2-1,.,TRBV18,CASSPRGGANNEQFF
TRBJ1-4,.,TRBV6-5,CASSPAGQGNEKLFF